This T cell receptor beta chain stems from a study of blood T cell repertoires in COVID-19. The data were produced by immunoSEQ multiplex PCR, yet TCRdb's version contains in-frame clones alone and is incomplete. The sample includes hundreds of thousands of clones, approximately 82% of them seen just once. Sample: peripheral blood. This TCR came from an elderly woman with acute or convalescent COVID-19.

CDR3 sequence reads: CASSLIPGGYRDTQYF. The CDR3, as DNA: TGTGCCAGTAGTTTAATACCCGGGGGGTACAGAGATACGCAGTATTTT. This sequence joins TRBV19 and TRBJ2-3, with TRBD2 identical over 7 bases. This CDR3 comprises 16 residues. Per germline, CDR1 LNHDA and CDR2 SQIVND (reference sequence). The ends lost 5 bases at V and 5 bases at J; junction bases unmatched: 13.